This T cell receptor (beta chain) comes out of a study of T cell repertoires in ileal Crohn's disease. Study results and caveats: Compared with CD4 T cells, sorted CD8 cells carried more expanded clones.

Assay used: immunoSEQ multiplex PCR; TCRdb lists only in-frame clones, some missing. The sample holds approximately 16,000 clones, more than 85% seen once. This clone turned up a few times. The antigen remains unidentified. The germline V gene has CDR1 MNHEY and CDR2 SVGAGI. The CDR3 contains 15 residues. V lost 5 bases and J 0 bases, leaving 10 bases between the germline ends. Time point given: inflamed ileum from the surgical specimen. Eligibility required adulthood, ileal or ileocolonic Crohn's disease and indicated ileocolonic resection. The sequenced sample was ileal tissue. The clonotype was recovered from an adult with Crohn's disease. This chain joins TRBV6-5 and TRBJ1-4; no clear D. CDR3 nucleotides: TGTGCCAGCAGTCCTCAGAGGGCAACTAATGAAAAACTGTTTTTT. This sequence encodes CASSPQRATNEKLFF.